The present T cell receptor (beta chain) was sequenced within a study of neurological immune-mediated disorders. From germline, CDR1 is DFQATT and CDR2 SNEGSKA (reference sequence). The CDR3 covers 13 residues. V lost 6 bases to trimming and J lost 0 bases, with 11 bases between them. TCRdb called the 5' RACE reads again in MiXCR, with one record for every CDR3 protein. This table holds around 70,000 distinct CDR3 sequences, around 5.2% found once. This clonotype occurred many times. The chain employs TRBV20-1 and TRBJ1-2; D remains unclear. Sequenced: PBMCs. The origin of this receptor is a woman in her twenties or thirties with multiple sclerosis. CDR3 amino acids: CSAKATANYGYTF. The CDR3 region has the DNA TGCAGTGCCAAGGCAACGGCTAACTATGGCTACACCTTC.